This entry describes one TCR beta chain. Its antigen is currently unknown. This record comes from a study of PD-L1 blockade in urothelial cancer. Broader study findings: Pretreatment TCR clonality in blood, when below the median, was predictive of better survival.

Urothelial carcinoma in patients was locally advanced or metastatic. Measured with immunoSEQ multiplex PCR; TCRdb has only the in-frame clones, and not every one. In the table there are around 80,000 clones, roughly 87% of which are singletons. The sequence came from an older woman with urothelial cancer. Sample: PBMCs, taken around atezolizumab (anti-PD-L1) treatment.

CDR3 residues: CASSLVRDRGEAFF. DNA of the CDR3: TGTGCCAGCAGCTTAGTCCGGGACAGGGGAGAAGCTTTCTTT. The J gene is TRBJ1-1, the V gene TRBV7-9; TRBD1 matches 10 bases. Trimming cost V 1 base and J 8 bases; bases outside gene matches: 4. The length of the CDR3 is 14 residues. The germline gives CDR1 SEHNR, CDR2 FQNEAQ (reference sequence).